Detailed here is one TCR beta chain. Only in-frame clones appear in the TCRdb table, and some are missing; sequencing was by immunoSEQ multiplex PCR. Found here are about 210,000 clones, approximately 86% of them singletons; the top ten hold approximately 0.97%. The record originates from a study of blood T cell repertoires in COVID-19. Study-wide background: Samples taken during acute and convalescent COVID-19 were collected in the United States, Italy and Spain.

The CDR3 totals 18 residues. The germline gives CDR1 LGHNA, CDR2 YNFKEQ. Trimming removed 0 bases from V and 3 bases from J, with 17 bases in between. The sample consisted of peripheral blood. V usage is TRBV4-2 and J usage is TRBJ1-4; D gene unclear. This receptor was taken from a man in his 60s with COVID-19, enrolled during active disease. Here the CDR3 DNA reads TGTGCCAGCAGCCAAGAGGAGGGAGGGTTCCGAGCTAATGAAAAACTGTTTTTT. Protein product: CASSQEEGGFRANEKLFF.